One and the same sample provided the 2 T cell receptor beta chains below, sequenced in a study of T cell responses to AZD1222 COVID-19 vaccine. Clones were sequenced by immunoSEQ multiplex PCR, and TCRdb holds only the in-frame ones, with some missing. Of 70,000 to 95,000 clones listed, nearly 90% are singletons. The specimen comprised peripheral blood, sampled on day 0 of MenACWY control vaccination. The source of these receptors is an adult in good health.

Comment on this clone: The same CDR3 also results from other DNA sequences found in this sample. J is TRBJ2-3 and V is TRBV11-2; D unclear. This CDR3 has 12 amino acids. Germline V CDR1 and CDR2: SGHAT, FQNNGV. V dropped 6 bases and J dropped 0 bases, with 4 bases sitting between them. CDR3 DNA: TGTGCCAGCAGTCCTAGCACAGATACGCAGTATTTT. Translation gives CASSPSTDTQYF. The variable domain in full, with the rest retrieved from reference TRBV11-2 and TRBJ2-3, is EAGVAQSPRYKIIEKRQSVAFWCNPISGHATLYWYQQILGQGPKLLIQFQNNGVVDDSQLPKDRFSAERLKGVDSTLKIQPAKLEDSAVYLCASSPSTDTQYFGPGTRLTVL.

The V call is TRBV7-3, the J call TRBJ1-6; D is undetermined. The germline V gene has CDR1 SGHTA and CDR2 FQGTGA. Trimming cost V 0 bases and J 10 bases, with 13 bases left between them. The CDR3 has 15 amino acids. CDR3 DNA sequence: TGTGCCAGCAGCTTAACTGGGATTACGCACTCACCCCTCCACTTT. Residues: CASSLTGITHSPLHF.